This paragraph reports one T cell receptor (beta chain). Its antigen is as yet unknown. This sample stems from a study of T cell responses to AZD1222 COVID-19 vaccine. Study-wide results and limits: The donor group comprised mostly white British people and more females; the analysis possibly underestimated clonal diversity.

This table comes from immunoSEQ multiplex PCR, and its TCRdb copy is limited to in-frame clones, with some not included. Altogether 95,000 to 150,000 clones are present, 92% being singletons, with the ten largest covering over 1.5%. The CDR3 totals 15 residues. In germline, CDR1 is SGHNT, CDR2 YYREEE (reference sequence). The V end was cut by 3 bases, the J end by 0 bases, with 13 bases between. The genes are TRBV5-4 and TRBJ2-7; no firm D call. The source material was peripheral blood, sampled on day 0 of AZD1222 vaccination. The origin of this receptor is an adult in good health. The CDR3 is CASSSKGRSSYEQYF. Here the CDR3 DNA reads TGTGCCAGCAGCTCGAAGGGCAGGAGCTCCTACGAGCAGTACTTC.